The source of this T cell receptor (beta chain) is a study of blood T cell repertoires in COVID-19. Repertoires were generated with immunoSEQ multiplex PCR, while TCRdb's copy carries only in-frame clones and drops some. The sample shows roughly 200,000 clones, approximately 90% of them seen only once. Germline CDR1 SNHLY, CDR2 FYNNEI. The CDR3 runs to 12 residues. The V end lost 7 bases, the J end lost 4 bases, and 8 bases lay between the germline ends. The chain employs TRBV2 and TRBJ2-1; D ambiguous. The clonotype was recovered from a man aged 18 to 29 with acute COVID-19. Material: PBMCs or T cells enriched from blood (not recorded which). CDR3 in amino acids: CASKAAYNEQFF. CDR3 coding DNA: TGTGCCAGCAAGGCGGCATACAATGAGCAGTTCTTC.